These T cell receptor beta chains were read from a single sample in a study of T cell repertoires in cytomegalovirus infection. From the reads, TCRdb called clonotypes with MiXCR, one entry per CDR3 protein. Of 450,000 to 600,000 distinct CDR3 sequences listed, around 10% are singletons. Sequenced input: PBMCs. These receptors all stem from a human donor in good health (CMV status not recorded). Some clones in this sample may be carry-over from other donors' samples. CDR3s include the opening cysteine and the closing phenylalanine or tryptophan. Each record gives: D gene, clone size, J gene, V gene, CDR3 protein, CDR3 DNA. A D gene is named only where the DNA matches it firmly. Clone size appears in some rows only: once, few, many, or a class for an expanded clone.

>.|.|TRBJ2-3|TRBV10-3
CAIKRDGPLTDTQYF
TGTGCCATCAAAAGGGATGGTCCTCTCACAGATACGCAGTATTTT
>TRBD1|.|TRBJ1-2|TRBV20-1
CSARRTGPRAGYTF
TGCAGTGCTAGAAGGACAGGCCCCAGGGCTGGCTACACCTTC
>.|many|TRBJ2-2|TRBV7-9
CASSLVSAAIKQNTGELFF
TGTGCCAGCAGCTTAGTATCGGCGGCAATAAAACAGAACACCGGGGAGCTGTTTTTT
>.|few|TRBJ1-2|TRBV6-1
CASSPFRVGGDYGYTF
TGTGCCAGCAGCCCTTTTAGGGTCGGAGGCGACTATGGCTACACCTTC
>TRBD1|few|TRBJ1-2|TRBV20-1
CSAPGQGLSNYGYTF
TGCAGTGCCCCGGGACAGGGGCTTTCTAACTATGGCTACACCTTC
>.|few|TRBJ1-5|TRBV4-2
CASSQRLSVNQPQHF
TGTGCCAGCAGCCAACGACTCAGTGTCAATCAGCCCCAGCATTTT
>TRBD1|.|TRBJ2-7|TRBV29-1
CSVARDRGPGEQYF
TGCAGCGTCGCCCGGGACAGGGGTCCGGGCGAGCAGTACTTC
>.|many|TRBJ2-3|TRBV5-1
CASSFRMDTDTQYF
TGCGCCAGCAGCTTCCGCATGGACACAGATACGCAGTATTTT
>TRBD2|many|TRBJ2-7|TRBV7-2
CASAGGYRGHYEQYF
TGTGCCAGCGCGGGGGGGTATCGCGGCCACTACGAGCAGTACTTC
>.|many|TRBJ1-1|TRBV6-1
CASSSRGANTEAFF
TGTGCCAGCAGTTCCCGGGGAGCGAACACTGAAGCTTTCTTT
>.|many|TRBJ2-7|TRBV7-2
CASSQGISSYEQYF
TGTGCCAGCAGCCAGGGGATCAGCTCCTACGAGCAGTACTTC
>.|few|TRBJ2-7|TRBV5-1
CASSFGGVQYF
TGCGCCAGCAGCTTTGGCGGGGTGCAGTACTTC
>TRBD2|many|TRBJ2-3|TRBV27
CASSFWLAGGPGTDTQYF
TGTGCCAGCAGTTTCTGGCTAGCGGGGGGGCCCGGCACAGATACGCAGTATTTT
>TRBD2|few|TRBJ2-1|TRBV28
CASFPPSGNEQFF
TGTGCCAGCTTCCCCCCTAGCGGCAATGAGCAGTTCTTC
>.|many|TRBJ2-5|TRBV19
CASSIKRGNSARETQYF
TGTGCCAGTAGTATAAAAAGGGGTAACAGCGCAAGAGAGACCCAGTACTTC